Listed here is a single T cell receptor beta chain. Its antigen remains unidentified. The sample originates from a study of cytomegalovirus exposure and HLA in healthy donors. General study findings and limits: Because they were indistinguishable, some V segments, including TRBV6-2 and TRBV6-3, were excluded. Donors belonging to an Asian-associated ancestry cluster reportedly showed fewer N-insertions in productive TCRs than the approximately 690-donor mean, according to what a later analysis found.

CDR3 size: 16 residues. CDR1 and CDR2 (germline): MNHNY, SVGAGI (reference sequence). V shed 2 bases and J shed 7 bases, with 17 bases lying between them. Healthy individuals who donated bone marrow served as the donors. PCR involved 60 Vbeta and 13 Jbeta primers. Sequencing used immunoSEQ multiplex PCR; TCRdb keeps in-frame clones, though not all of them. This table holds some 180,000 clones, 65% to 90% found once. This TCR was recovered from a girl aged 2 to 9 in good health and CMV-seropositive. Specimen: PBMCs. The chain links TRBV6-6 to TRBJ1-4; the D is unclear. CDR3 coding DNA: TGTGCCAGCAGTTACGCCGCAGATACAGCAAGTGAAAAACTGTTTTTT. Its protein is CASSYAADTASEKLFF.